This T cell receptor beta chain was identified in a study of cytomegalovirus exposure and HLA in healthy donors. At the level of the study: In a later analysis, it was reported that the roughly 120 validation repertoires had been produced on the same platform as the 700 or so repertoires belonging to the first cohort.

Data came from immunoSEQ multiplex PCR; TCRdb stores just in-frame clones and leaves some out. Of some 85,000 clones detected, about 95% appear once; the ten largest clones hold about 1.3%. Remarks on this clone: Its target is not known.

Germline CDR1 MDHEN, CDR2 SYDVKM. The length of the CDR3 is 17 residues. The V and J ends lost 3 bases and 4 bases, in that order; junction bases with no gene match: 12. General study results and limits: While the bulk of TCR sequences proved rare, some public TCRs turned up in many donors.

A 120-subject validation cohort, separate from the roughly 670-subject first cohort, supplied the donors. The TCR was taken from a young woman in good health and CMV-seronegative. The chain couples TRBV28 to TRBJ1-5, with 7 bases matching TRBD1. Material: PBMCs. The CDR3 sequence is CASSFKRPGGKNQPQHF. Here the CDR3 DNA reads TGTGCCAGCAGTTTTAAGAGGCCAGGGGGGAAGAATCAGCCCCAGCATTTT. Full variable domain (rest looked up from reference TRBV28 and TRBJ1-5): DVKVTQSSRYLVKRTGEKVFLECVQDMDHENMFWYRQDPGLGLRLIYFSYDVKMKEKGDIPEGYSVSREKKERFSLILESASTNQTSMYLCASSFKRPGGKNQPQHFGDGTRLSIL.